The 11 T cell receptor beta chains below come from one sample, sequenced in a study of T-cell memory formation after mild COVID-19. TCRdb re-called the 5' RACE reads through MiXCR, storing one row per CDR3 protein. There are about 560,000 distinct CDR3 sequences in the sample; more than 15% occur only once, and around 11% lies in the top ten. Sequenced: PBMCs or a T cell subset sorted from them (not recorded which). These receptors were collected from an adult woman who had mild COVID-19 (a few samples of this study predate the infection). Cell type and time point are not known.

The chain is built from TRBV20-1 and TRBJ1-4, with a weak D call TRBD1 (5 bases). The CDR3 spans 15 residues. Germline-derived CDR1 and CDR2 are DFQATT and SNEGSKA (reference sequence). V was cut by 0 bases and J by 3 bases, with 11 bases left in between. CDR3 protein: CSARDGGFANEKLFF. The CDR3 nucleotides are TGCAGTGCTAGAGATGGGGGGTTCGCTAATGAAAAACTGTTTTTT.

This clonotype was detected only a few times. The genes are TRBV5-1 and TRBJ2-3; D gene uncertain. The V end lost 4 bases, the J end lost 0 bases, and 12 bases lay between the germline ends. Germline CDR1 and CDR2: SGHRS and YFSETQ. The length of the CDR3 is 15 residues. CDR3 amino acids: CASSPFRDSTDTQYF. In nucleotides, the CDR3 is TGCGCCAGCAGCCCCTTTAGAGATAGCACAGATACGCAGTATTTT.

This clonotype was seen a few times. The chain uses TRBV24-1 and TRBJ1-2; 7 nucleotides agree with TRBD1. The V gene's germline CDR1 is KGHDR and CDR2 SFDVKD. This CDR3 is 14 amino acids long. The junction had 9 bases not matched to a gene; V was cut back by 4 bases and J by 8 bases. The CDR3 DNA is TGTGCCACCAGTGAAAGAACAGGGGTGGGCGGCTACACCTTC. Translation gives CATSERTGVGGYTF.

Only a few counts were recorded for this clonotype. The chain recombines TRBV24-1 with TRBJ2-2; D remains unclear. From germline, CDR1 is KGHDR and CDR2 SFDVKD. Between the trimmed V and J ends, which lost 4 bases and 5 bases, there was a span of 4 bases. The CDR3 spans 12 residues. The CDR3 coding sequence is TGTGCCACCAGTGACAGTACCGGGGAGCTGTTTTTT. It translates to CATSDSTGELFF.

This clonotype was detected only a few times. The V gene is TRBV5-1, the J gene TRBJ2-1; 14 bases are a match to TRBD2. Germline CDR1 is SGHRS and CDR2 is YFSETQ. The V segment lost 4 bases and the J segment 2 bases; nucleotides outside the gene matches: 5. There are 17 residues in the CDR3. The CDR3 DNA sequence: TGCGCCAGCAGCCCCGGGACTAGCGGGGGCCCCTACAATGAGCAGTTCTTC. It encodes CASSPGTSGGPYNEQFF.

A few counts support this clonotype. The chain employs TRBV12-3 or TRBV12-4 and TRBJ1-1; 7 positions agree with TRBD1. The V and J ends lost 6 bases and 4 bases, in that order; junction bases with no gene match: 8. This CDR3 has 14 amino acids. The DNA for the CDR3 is TGTGCCAGCAGACCGACAGGGAGGGGCACTGAAGCTTTCTTT. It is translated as CASRPTGRGTEAFF.

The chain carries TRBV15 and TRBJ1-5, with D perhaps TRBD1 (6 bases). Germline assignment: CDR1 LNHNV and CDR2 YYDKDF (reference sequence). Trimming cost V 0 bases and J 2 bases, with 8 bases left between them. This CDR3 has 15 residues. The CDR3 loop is CATSRERTGNQPQHF. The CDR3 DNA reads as TGTGCCACCAGCAGAGAAAGGACAGGCAATCAGCCCCAGCATTTT.

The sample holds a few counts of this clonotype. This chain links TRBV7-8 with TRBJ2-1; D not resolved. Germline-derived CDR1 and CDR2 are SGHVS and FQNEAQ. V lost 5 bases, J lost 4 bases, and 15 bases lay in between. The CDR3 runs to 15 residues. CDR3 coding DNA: TGTGCCAGCAGCCCAGCTAGTGGGAATTACAATGAGCAGTTCTTC. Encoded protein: CASSPASGNYNEQFF. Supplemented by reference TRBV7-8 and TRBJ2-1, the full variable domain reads GAGVSQSPRYKVAKRGQDVALRCDPISGHVSLFWYQQALGQGPEFLTYFQNEAQLDKSGLPSDRFFAERPEGSVSTLKIQRTQQEDSAVYLCASSPASGNYNEQFFGPGTRLTVL.

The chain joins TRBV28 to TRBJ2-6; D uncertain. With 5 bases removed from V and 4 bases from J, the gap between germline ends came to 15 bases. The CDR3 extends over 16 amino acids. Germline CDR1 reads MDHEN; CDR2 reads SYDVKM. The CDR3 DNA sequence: TGTGCCAGCAGTACCCCGAGCATTCCCGGGGCCAACGTCCTGACTTTC. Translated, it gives CASSTPSIPGANVLTF.

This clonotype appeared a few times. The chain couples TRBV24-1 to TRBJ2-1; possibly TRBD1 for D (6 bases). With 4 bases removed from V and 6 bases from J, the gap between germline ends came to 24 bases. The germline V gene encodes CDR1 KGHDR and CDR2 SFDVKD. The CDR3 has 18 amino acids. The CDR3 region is CATSDHSRGYSTTNEQFF. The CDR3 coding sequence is TGTGCCACCAGTGACCACTCTAGGGGGTATAGTACCACCAATGAGCAGTTCTTC.

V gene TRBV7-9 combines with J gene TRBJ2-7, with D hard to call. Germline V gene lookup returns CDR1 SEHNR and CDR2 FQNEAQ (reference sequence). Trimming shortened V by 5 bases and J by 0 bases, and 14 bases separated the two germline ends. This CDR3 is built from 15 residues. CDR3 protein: CASSPAPESSYEQYF. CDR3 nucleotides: TGTGCCAGCAGCCCCGCCCCAGAAAGCTCCTACGAGCAGTACTTC.